This T cell receptor beta chain was identified during a study of cytomegalovirus exposure and HLA in healthy donors. Study-level points and caveats: The listing of 150 to 200 TCR beta chains classed them as cytomegalovirus-associated.

Per the germline V gene, CDR1 is SSHAT and CDR2 is FNYEAQ (reference sequence). CDR3 length: 13 residues. The V end was cut by 5 bases, the J end by 5 bases, with 10 bases between. The PCR had 60 Vbeta and 13 Jbeta primers. The data were produced by immunoSEQ multiplex PCR, yet TCRdb's version contains in-frame clones alone and is incomplete. The table lists approximately 100,000 clones, 74% of them singletons, with roughly 2.6% in the top ten. As concerns this clone: The target antigen is unknown.

Sequenced input: PBMCs. V is TRBV7-7 and J is TRBJ1-3; D gene unclear. The TCR comes from a man aged 50 or older in good health and CMV-seropositive. The CDR3 reads CASSPGLRNTIYF. The CDR3 DNA reads as TGTGCCAGCAGCCCAGGACTGCGAAACACCATATATTTT. Combining the CDR3 with reference TRBV7-7 and TRBJ1-3 gives the whole variable domain GAGVSQSPRYKVTKRGQDVTLRCDPISSHATLYWYQQALGQGPEFLTYFNYEAQPDKSGLPSDRFSAERPEGSISTLTIQRTEQRDSAMYRCASSPGLRNTIYFGEGSWLTVV.